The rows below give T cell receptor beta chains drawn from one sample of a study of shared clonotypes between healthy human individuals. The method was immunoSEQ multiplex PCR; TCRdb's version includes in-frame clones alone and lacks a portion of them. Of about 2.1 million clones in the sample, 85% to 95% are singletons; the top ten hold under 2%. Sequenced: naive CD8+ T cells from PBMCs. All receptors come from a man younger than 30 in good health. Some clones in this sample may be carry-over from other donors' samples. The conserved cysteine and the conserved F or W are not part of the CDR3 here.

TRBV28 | ASSFPTSGQGIHEQY
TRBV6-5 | ASSGQGKGYEQY
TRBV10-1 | ASSEGHMTGRTEAF
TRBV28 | ASSLSGHYGYT
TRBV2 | ASSERRQAGDTIY
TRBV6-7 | ASSRGPEQF
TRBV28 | ASSFNREEEELF
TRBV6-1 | ASSGAGGMADTQY
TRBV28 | ASSLTGSGANVLT
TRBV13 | ASSHVRWNTEAF
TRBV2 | ASSELAYQETQY
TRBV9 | ASSADGYEQY
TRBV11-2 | ASSLLSVTGLNTEAF
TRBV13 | ASRGTGGPTGELF
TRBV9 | ASSAPDRGAWDYGYT
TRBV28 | ASSPSDRDWRRTDTQY
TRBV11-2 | ASSTGELAGVTYEQY
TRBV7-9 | ASTWTGGVGTQY
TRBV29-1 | SVADRPNTEAF
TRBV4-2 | ASSQEAGSSYEQY
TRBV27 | ASSVGLAGPYEQY